The 7 T cell receptor beta chains listed next were all sequenced from one sample in a study of blood T cell repertoires in COVID-19 (dated by TCRdb to 2019 to 2021). Library creation used the immunoSEQ multiplex PCR assay. TCRdb re-hosts the immuneACCESS table, in-frame sequences only. Its copies lack some clones; in the studies checked, an unresolved V gene accounts for under half of them, and the cause for the rest is not known. This sample has about 42,000 clones in its table, and 70% to 80% of those were observed once. Clones ranked in the top ten supply 8.5% to 9% of the sample. Sequencing was performed on peripheral blood. These receptors were obtained from a man between 65 and 79 years old with active or convalescent COVID-19.

This rearrangement joins TRBV18 to TRBJ2-1, with D possibly TRBD1 on 5 matching bases. The CDR3 runs 14 residues. The V gene's germline CDR1 is KGHSH and CDR2 LQKENI. Trimming removed 3 bases from V and 6 bases from J, with 12 bases in between. CDR3 nucleotides: TGTGCCAGCTCACCCGGCAGGCAGGGCAATGAGCAGTTCTTC. This codes for CASSPGRQGNEQFF.

The CDR3 region is CASSVEGTGITGELFF. CDR3 bases: TGTGCCAGCAGCGTAGAAGGGACAGGGATCACCGGGGAGCTGTTTTTT. The chain employs TRBV9 and TRBJ2-2; 9 bases fit TRBD1. Germline V lookup: CDR1 SGDLS, CDR2 YYNGEE. V trimming: 0 bases; J trimming: 4 bases; junction bases outside the gene matches: 4. The CDR3 contains 16 residues.

The rearrangement uses TRBV12-5 and TRBJ1-4, with 11 positions matching TRBD1. Germline V gene lookup returns CDR1 LGHNT and CDR2 FRNRAP. This CDR3 contains 15 residues. V was clipped by 6 bases and J by 4 bases; unmatched bases: 4. CDR3 DNA: TGTGCTAGTGGGCCGGGACAGGGGGGTAATGAAAAACTGTTTTTT. Its translation: CASGPGQGGNEKLFF. Combining the CDR3 with reference TRBV12-5 and TRBJ1-4 gives the whole variable domain DARVTQTPRHKVTEMGQEVTMRCQPILGHNTVFWYRQTMMQGLELLAYFRNRAPLDDSGMPKDRFSAEMPDATLATLKIQPSEPRDSAVYFCASGPGQGGNEKLFFGSGTQLSVL.

The chain links TRBV28 to TRBJ1-1; a possible D gene is TRBD1 (5 bases). The CDR3 covers 15 residues. The V end lost 4 bases, the J end lost 1 base, and 13 bases lay between the germline ends. Germline V gene sequence: CDR1 MDHEN, CDR2 SYDVKM. The CDR3: CASSSQGGGNTEAFF. The DNA for the CDR3 is TGTGCCAGCAGTTCTCAGGGCGGCGGGAACACTGAAGCTTTCTTT.

The chain carries TRBV29-1 and TRBJ2-3; the match to TRBD1 covers 7 bases. Germline values: CDR1 SQVTM, CDR2 ANQGSEA. CDR3 length equals 13 residues. V lost 8 bases to trimming and J lost 0 bases; unmatched junction nucleotides: 5. CDR3: CSPGTASTDTQYF. In DNA, the CDR3 is TGCAGCCCCGGGACAGCCAGCACAGATACGCAGTATTTT.

The rearrangement uses TRBV14 and TRBJ1-4; 9 bases map to TRBD1. J lost 5 bases, V lost 3 bases, and 1 base had no gene match. Germline V CDR1 and CDR2: SGHDN, FVKESK. This CDR3 is 14 amino acids long. The CDR3 nucleotides are TGTGCCAGCAGCCAGGGGACAGGGAATGAAAAACTGTTTTTT. Translating it yields CASSQGTGNEKLFF.

J is TRBJ1-2 and V is TRBV9; 7 bases line up with TRBD1. J gave up 4 bases and V 0 bases, and 3 bases lay outside the gene matches. Per germline, CDR1 SGDLS and CDR2 YYNGEE. This CDR3 region has 14 residues. The CDR3 sequence: CASSVGGGIYGYTF. In DNA form, the CDR3 reads TGTGCCAGCAGCGTAGGAGGGGGCATCTATGGCTACACCTTC.